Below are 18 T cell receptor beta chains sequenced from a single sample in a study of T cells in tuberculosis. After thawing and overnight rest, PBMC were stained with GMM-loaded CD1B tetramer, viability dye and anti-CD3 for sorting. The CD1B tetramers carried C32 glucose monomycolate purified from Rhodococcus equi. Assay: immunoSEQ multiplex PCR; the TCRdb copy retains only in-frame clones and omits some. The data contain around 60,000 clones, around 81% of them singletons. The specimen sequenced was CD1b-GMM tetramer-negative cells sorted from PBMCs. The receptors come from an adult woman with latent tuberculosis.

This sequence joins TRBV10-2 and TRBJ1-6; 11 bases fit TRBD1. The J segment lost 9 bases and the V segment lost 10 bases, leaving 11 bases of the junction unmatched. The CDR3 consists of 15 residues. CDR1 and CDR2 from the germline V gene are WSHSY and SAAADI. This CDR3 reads CATKPPGTGGSPLHF. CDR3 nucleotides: TGCGCCACTAAGCCCCCCGGGACAGGGGGTTCACCCCTCCACTTT.

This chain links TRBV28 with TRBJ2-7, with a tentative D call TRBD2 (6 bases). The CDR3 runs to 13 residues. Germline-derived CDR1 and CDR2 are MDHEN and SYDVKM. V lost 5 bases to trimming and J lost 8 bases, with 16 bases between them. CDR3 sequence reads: CASSPTGGWKQYF. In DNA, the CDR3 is TGTGCCAGCAGTCCTACCGGGGGTTGGAAGCAGTACTTC.

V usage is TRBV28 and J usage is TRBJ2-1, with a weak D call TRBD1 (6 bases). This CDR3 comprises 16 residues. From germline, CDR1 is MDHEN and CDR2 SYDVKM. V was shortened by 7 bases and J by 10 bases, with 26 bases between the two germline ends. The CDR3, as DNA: TGTGCCAGCACCTCGCCTTGGGGGCAAGGTACCAAGGAGCAGTTCTTC. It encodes CASTSPWGQGTKEQFF.

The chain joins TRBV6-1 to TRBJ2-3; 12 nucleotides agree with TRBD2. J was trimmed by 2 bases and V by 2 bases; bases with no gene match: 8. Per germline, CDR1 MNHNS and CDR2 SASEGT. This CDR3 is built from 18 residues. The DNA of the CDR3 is TGTGCCAGCAGTGAACGTGGTACTAGCGGGGGGTACACAGATACGCAGTATTTT. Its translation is CASSERGTSGGYTDTQYF.

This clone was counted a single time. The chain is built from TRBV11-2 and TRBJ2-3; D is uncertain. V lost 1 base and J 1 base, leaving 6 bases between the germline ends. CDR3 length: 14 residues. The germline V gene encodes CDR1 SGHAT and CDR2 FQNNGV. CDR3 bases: TGTGCCAGCAGCTTAGTGGGCGGCACAGATACGCAGTATTTT. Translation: CASSLVGGTDTQYF. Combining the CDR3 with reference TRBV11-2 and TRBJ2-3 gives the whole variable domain EAGVAQSPRYKIIEKRQSVAFWCNPISGHATLYWYQQILGQGPKLLIQFQNNGVVDDSQLPKDRFSAERLKGVDSTLKIQPAKLEDSAVYLCASSLVGGTDTQYFGPGTRLTVL.

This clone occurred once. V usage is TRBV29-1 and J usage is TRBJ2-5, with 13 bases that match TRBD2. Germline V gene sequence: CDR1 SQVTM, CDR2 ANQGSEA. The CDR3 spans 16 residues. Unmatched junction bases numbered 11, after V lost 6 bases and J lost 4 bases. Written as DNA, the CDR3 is TGCAGCGTCCCAACGACTAGCGGGAGGAAGGGAGAGACCCAGTACTTC. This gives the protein CSVPTTSGRKGETQYF.

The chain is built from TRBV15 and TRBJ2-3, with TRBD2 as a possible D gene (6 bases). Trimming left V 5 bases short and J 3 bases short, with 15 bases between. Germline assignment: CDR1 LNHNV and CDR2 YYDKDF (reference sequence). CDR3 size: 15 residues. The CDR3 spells CATSFLGRGTDTQYF. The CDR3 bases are TGTGCCACCAGCTTTTTAGGACGGGGGACAGATACGCAGTATTTT.

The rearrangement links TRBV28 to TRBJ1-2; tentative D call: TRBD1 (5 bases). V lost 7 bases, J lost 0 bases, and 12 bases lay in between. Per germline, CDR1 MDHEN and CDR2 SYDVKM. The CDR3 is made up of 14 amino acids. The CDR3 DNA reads TGTGCCAGCACGTCGGGGGAAACTAACTATGGCTACACCTTC. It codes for CASTSGETNYGYTF.

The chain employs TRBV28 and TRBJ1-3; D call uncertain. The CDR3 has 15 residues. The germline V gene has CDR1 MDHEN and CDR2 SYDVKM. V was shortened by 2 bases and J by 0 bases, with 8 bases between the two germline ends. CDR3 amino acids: CASSLSGGSGNTIYF. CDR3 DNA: TGTGCCAGCAGTTTAAGTGGAGGCTCTGGAAACACCATATATTTT.

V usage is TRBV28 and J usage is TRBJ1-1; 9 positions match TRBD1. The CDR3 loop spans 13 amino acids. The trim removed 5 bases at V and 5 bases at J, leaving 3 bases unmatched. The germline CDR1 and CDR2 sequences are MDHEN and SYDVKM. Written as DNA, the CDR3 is TGTGCCAGCAGTCCGACAGGGGGAACTGAAGCTTTCTTT. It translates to CASSPTGGTEAFF.

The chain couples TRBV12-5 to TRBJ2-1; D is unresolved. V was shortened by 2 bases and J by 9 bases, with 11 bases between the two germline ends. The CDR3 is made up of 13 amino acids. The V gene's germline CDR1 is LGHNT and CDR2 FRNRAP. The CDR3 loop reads CASGLPPRGEQFF. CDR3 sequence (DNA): TGTGCTAGTGGTTTGCCCCCGCGCGGTGAGCAGTTCTTC.

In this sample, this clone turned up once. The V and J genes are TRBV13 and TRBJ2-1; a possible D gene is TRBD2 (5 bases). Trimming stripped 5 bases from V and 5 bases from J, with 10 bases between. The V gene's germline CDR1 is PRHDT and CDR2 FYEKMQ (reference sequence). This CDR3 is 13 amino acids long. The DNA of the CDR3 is TGTGCCAGCAGCCCATGGGAGAACAATGAGCAGTTCTTC. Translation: CASSPWENNEQFF.

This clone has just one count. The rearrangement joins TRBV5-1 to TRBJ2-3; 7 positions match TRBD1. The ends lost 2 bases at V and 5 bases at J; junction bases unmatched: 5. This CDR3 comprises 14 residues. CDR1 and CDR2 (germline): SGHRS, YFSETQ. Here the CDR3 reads CASSFEQGRDTQYF. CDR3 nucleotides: TGCGCCAGCAGCTTCGAACAGGGGAGAGATACGCAGTATTTT.

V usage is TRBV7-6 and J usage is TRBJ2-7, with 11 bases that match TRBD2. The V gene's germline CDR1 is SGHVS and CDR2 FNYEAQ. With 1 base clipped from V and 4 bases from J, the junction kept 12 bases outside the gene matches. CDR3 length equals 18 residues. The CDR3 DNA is TGTGCCAGCAGCTTAGGGAACAGCCTAGCGGGGGGCTTGTACGAGCAGTACTTC. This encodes CASSLGNSLAGGLYEQYF.

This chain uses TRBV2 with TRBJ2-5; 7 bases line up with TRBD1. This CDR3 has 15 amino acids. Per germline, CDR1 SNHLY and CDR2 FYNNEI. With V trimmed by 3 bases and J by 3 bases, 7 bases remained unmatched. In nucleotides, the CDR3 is TGTGCCAGCAGTGAGGGGACAGTAGAAGAAGAGACCCAGTACTTC. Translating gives CASSEGTVEEETQYF.

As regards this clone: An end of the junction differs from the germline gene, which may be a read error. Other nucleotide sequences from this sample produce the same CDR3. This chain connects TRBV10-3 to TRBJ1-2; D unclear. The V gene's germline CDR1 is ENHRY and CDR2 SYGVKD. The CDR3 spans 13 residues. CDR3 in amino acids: CAISGRNGYGYTF. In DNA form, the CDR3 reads TGCGCCATCAGTGGTAGGAACGGGTATGGCTACACCTTC.

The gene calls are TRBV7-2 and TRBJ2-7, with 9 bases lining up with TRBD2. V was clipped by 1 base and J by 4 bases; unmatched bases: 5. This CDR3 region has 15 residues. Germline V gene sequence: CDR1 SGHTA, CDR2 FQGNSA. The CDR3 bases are TGTGCCAGCAGCTTAGTAGCGGGGGAGCTGTACGAGCAGTACTTC. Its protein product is CASSLVAGELYEQYF.

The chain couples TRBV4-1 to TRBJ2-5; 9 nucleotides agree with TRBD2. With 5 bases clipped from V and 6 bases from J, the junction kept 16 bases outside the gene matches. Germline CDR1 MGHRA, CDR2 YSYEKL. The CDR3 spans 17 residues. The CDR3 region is CASSSFQGASGKKTQYF. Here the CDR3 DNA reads TGCGCCAGCAGCTCTTTTCAAGGGGCTAGCGGGAAGAAGACCCAGTACTTC.